This passage covers 5 T cell receptor beta chains from one sample sequenced in a study of CD8+ T cells in alopecia areata. Indicated treatment: oral pan-JAK inhibitor, 5-10 mg twice daily. Once RNA had been extracted, it was reverse transcribed into cDNA to act as the sequencing template. Using immunoSEQ multiplex PCR, the repertoire was profiled, and TCRdb retains in-frame clones only, with some absent. The sample shows some 180,000 clones, 53% of them seen only once. This specimen was CD8+ T cells sorted from blood, taken at week 24, from a patient treated with tofacitinib. These receptors were obtained from a human donor with alopecia areata.

This clone was counted a single time. CDR3 region: CSGSGGAKNEQFF. The CDR3 DNA follows: TGCAGCGGTAGCGGGGGGGCCAAGAATGAGCAGTTCTTC. The chain uses TRBV29-1 and TRBJ2-1; 11 nucleotides match TRBD2. Trimming took 7 bases from V and 7 from J; bases not matched to a gene: 6. CDR3 length equals 13 residues. Germline V lookup: CDR1 SQVTM, CDR2 ANQGSEA.

The chain combines TRBV7-8 with TRBJ1-5; D is unclear. The CDR3 is 12 residues long. V lost 2 bases, J lost 6 bases, and 5 bases lay in between. Germline V CDR1 and CDR2: SGHVS, FQNEAQ. The CDR3 is CASSLIGQPQHF. The CDR3 DNA is TGTGCCAGCAGCTTAATCGGTCAGCCCCAGCATTTT.

CDR3 protein: CASSLAETNGYGYTF. The CDR3 DNA follows: TGCGCCAGCAGCTTGGCCGAGACAAACGGCTATGGCTACACCTTC. This sequence joins TRBV5-1 and TRBJ1-2; D not certain. Germline V gives CDR1 SGHRS, CDR2 YFSETQ. The CDR3 has 15 residues. Trimming stripped 0 bases from V and 4 bases from J, with 13 bases between.

The chain carries TRBV30 and TRBJ1-1; D call uncertain. The V end lost 0 bases, the J end lost 5 bases, and 10 bases lay between the germline ends. The V gene's germline CDR1 is GTSNPN and CDR2 SVGIG (reference sequence). The CDR3 runs 13 residues. CDR3 protein: CAWSVDGRTEAFF. CDR3 nucleotides: TGTGCCTGGAGTGTAGATGGGCGAACTGAAGCTTTCTTT. The full variable domain, with the rest looked up from reference TRBV30 and TRBJ1-1, is SQTIHQWPATLVQPVGSPLSLECTVEGTSNPNLYWYRQAAGRGLQLLFYSVGIGQISSEVPQNLSASRPQDRQFILSSKKLLLSDSGFYLCAWSVDGRTEAFFGQGTRLTVV.

This clone was found once. The chain is built from TRBV30 and TRBJ2-7; 8 positions agree with TRBD2. The trim removed 6 bases at V and 3 bases at J, leaving 13 bases unmatched. Germline V gene sequence: CDR1 GTSNPN, CDR2 SVGIG (reference sequence). The CDR3 runs to 15 residues. CDR3 nucleotide sequence: TGTGCCTGTAATACCTGGAGCGGGGGCAACTACGAGCAGTACTTC. Translating it yields CACNTWSGGNYEQYF.